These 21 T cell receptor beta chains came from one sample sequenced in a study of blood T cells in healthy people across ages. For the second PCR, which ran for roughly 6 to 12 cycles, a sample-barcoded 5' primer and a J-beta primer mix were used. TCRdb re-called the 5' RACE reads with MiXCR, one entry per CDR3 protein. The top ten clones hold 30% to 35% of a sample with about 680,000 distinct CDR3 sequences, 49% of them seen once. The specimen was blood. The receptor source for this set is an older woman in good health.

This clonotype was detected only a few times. The CDR3 is CASSLTSGTSGSNEQYF. The CDR3 bases are TGTGCCAGCAGCCTCACCTCCGGGACTAGCGGGAGCAATGAGCAGTACTTC. The V call is TRBV4-2, the J call TRBJ2-1, with 14 nucleotides matching TRBD2. The J call is doubtful: the DNA matches TRBJ2-7 better. The CDR3 consists of 17 residues. Germline V CDR1 and CDR2: LGHNA, YNFKEQ.

CDR3 in amino acids: CASSGAGTRDFHEQYF. In DNA form, the CDR3 reads TGTGCCAGCAGTGGGGCCGGGACTAGAGACTTCCATGAGCAGTACTTC. The chain has TRBV3-1 and TRBJ2-7; 8 nucleotides match TRBD2. The V gene end was trimmed by 6 bases and the J gene end by 7 bases; junction bases not matched to a gene: 17. The CDR3 consists of 16 residues. Germline assignment: CDR1 LGHDT and CDR2 YNNKEL (reference sequence).

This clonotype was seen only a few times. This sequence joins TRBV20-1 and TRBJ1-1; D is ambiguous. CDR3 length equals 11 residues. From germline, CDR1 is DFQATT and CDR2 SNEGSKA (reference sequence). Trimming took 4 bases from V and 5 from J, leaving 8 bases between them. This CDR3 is CSAKAGTEAFF. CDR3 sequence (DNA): TGCAGTGCTAAGGCGGGGACTGAAGCTTTCTTT.

As DNA, the CDR3 is TGTGCCAGCCCCCCTACAGGGGGCGGAGATACGCAGTATTTT. Its translation: CASPPTGGGDTQYF. V and J are TRBV7-9 and TRBJ2-3; 9 nucleotides line up with TRBD1. This CDR3 contains 14 residues. With 8 bases clipped from V and 5 bases from J, the junction kept 8 bases outside the gene matches. Looked up from germline, CDR1 is SEHNR and CDR2 is FQNEAQ (reference sequence).

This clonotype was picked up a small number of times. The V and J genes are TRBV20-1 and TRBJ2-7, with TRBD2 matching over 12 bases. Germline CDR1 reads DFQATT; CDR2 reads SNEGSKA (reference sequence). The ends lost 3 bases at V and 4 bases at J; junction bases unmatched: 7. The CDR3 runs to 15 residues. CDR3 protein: CSASRLAGGMYEQYF. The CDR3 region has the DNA TGCAGTGCTAGTCGTCTAGCGGGAGGGATGTACGAGCAGTACTTC.

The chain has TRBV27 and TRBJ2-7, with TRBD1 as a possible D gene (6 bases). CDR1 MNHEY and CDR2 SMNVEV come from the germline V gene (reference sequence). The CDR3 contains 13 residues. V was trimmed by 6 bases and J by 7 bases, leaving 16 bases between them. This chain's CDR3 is CASRKNNRAEQYF. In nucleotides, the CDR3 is TGTGCCAGCAGAAAAAACAACAGGGCAGAGCAGTACTTC.

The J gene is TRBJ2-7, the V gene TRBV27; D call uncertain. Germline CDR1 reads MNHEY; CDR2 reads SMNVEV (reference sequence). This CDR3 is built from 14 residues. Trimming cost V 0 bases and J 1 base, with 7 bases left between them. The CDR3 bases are TGTGCCAGCAGTTTATCCATGTCGTCCTACGAGCAGTACTTC. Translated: CASSLSMSSYEQYF.

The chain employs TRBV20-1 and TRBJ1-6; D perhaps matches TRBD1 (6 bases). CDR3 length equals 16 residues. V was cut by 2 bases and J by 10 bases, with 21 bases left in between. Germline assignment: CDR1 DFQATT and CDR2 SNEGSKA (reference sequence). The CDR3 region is CSARSPQQGGGSPLHF. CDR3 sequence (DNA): TGCAGTGCTAGAAGTCCCCAACAGGGCGGGGGATCACCCCTCCACTTT.

CDR3 bases: TGTGCCAGCAGCTACGATCCGAGGGTTCGGAACTATGGCTACACCTTC. This sequence encodes CASSYDPRVRNYGYTF. The gene calls are TRBV6-2 or TRBV6-3 and TRBJ1-2; D call uncertain. The CDR3 contains 16 residues. The ends were cut back, 6 bases at V and 2 bases at J, with 19 bases in the middle. Germline V gives CDR1 MNHEY, CDR2 SVGEGT.

The CDR3, as DNA: TGTGCCAGCAGCTCGGGATCAATTGAGGATACGCAGTATTTT. It encodes CASSSGSIEDTQYF. The chain joins TRBV5-5 to TRBJ2-3; perhaps TRBD2 as D (5 bases). CDR3 length equals 14 residues. V was shortened by 3 bases and J by 6 bases, with 14 bases between the two germline ends. CDR1 SGHKS and CDR2 YYEKEE come from the germline V gene (reference sequence).

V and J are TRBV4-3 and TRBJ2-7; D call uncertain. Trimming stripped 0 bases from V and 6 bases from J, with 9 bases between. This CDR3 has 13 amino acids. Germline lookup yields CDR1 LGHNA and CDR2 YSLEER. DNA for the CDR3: TGCGCCAGCAGCCAAGATTGGCAGTCCGAGCAGTACTTC. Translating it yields CASSQDWQSEQYF.

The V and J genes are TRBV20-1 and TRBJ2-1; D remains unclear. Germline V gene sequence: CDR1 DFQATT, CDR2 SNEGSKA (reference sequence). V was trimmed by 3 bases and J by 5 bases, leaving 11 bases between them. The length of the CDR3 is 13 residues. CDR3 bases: TGCAGTGCTAGCCCGACTTATAACAATGAGCAGTTCTTC. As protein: CSASPTYNNEQFF.

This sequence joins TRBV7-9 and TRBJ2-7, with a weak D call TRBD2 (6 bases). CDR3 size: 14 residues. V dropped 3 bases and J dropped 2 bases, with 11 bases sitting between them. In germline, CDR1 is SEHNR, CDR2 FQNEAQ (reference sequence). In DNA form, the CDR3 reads TGTGCCAGCAGCTTGCGGGATTCCGCCTACGAGCAGTACTTC. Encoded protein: CASSLRDSAYEQYF.

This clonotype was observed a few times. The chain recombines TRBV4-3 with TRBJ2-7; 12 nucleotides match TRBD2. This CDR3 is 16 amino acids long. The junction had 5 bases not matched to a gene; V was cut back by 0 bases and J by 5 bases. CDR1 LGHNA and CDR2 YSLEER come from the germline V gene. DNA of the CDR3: TGCGCCAGCAGCCAAGATGCGCTAGCGGGAGGGAACGAGCAGTACTTC. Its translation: CASSQDALAGGNEQYF.

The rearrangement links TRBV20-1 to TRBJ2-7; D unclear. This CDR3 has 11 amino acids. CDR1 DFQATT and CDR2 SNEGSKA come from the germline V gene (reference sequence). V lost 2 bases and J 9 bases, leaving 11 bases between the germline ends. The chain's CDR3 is CSARSGSPQYF. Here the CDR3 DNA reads TGCAGTGCTAGATCTGGTTCCCCGCAGTACTTC.

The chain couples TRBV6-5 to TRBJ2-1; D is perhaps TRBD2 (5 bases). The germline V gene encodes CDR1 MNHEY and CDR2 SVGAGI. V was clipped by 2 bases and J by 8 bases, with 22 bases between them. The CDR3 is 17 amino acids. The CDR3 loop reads CASSYGTGSPLGDEQFF. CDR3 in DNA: TGTGCCAGCAGTTACGGTACGGGGAGTCCTTTGGGCGATGAGCAGTTCTTC.

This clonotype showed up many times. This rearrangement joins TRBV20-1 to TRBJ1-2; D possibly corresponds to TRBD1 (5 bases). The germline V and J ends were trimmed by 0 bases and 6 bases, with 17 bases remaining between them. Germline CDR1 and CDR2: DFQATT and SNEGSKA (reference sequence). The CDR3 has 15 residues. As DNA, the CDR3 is TGCAGTGCTAGAGATCTGGCCGAAGGGGTCGATGGCTACACCTTC. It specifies CSARDLAEGVDGYTF.

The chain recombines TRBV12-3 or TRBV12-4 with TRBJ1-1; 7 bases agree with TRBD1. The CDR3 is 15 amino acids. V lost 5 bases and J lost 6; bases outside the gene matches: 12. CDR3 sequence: CASSPRQGNQAEAFF. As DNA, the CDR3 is TGTGCCAGCAGTCCGAGACAGGGAAATCAGGCTGAAGCTTTCTTT.

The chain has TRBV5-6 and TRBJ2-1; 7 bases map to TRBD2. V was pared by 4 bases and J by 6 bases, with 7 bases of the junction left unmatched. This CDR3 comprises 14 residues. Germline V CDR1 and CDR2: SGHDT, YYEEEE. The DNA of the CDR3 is TGTGCCAGCAGCCAGAGCGGGACCCTCAATGAGCAGTTCTTC. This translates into CASSQSGTLNEQFF.

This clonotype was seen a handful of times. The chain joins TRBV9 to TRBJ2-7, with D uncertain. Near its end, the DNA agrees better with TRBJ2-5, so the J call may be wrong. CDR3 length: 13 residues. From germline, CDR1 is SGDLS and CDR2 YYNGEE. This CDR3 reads CASSVDVQETQYF. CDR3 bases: TGTGCCAGCAGCGTAGATGTTCAGGAGACCCAGTACTTC.

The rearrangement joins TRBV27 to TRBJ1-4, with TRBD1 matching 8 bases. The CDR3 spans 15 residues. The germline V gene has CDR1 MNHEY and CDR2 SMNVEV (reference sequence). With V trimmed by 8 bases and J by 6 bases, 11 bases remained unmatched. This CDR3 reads CASGTHGQGHEKLFF. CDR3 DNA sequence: TGTGCCAGCGGTACACACGGACAGGGACATGAAAAACTGTTTTTT. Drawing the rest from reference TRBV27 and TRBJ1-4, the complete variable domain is EAQVTQNPRYLITVTGKKLTVTCSQNMNHEYMSWYRQDPGLGLRQIYYSMNVEVTDKGDVPEGYKVSRKEKRNFPLILESPSPNQTSLYFCASGTHGQGHEKLFFGSGTQLSVL.